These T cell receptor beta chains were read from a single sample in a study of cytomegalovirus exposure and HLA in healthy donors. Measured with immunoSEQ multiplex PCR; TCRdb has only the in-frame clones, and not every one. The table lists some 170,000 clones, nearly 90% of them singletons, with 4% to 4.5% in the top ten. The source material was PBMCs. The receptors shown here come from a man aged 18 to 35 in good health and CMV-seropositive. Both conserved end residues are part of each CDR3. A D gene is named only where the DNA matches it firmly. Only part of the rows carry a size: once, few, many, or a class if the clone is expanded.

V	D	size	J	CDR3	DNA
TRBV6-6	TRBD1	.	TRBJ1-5	CASSYQGGNQPQHF	TGTGCCAGCAGTTACCAGGGGGGCAATCAGCCCCAGCATTTT
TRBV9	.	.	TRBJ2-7	CASSVRMDSGSYEQYF	TGTGCCAGCAGCGTACGTATGGATAGCGGCTCCTACGAGCAGTACTTC
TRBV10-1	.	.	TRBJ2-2	CASSESSNTGELFF	TGCGCCAGCAGTGAGTCCTCGAACACCGGGGAGCTGTTTTTT
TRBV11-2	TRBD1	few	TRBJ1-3	CASSLDRRGLSGNTIYF	TGTGCCAGCAGCTTAGATCGCAGGGGGCTCTCTGGAAACACCATATATTTT
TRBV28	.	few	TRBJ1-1	CASSPITGTEAFF	TGTGCCAGCAGCCCTATTACAGGTACTGAAGCTTTCTTT
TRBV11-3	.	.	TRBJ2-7	CASSLGRGSTRF	TGTGCCAGCAGCTTAGGGCGGGGCTCTACGCGCTTC
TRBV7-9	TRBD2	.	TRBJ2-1	CASSLARGTSGRVNNEQFF	TGTGCCAGCAGCTTAGCGCGTGGGACTAGCGGGAGGGTTAACAATGAGCAGTTCTTC
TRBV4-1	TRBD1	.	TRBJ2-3	CASSQKTGMGSTDTQYF	TGCGCCAGCAGCCAAAAGACAGGGATGGGAAGCACAGATACGCAGTATTTT
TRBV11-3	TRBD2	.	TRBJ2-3	CASSLSPWEGPDTQYF	TGTGCCAGCAGCTTAAGTCCCTGGGAGGGCCCAGATACGCAGTATTTT
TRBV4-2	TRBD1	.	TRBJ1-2	CASSQERTGNFGYTF	TGTGCCAGCAGCCAAGAAAGGACAGGGAATTTTGGCTACACCTTC
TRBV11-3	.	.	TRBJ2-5	CASRGGAGEETQYF	TGTGCCAGCAGGGGGGGGGCAGGGGAAGAGACCCAGTACTTC
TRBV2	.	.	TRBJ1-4	CASSDPNNEKLFF	TGTGCCAGCAGTGATCCAAATAATGAAAAACTGTTTTTT
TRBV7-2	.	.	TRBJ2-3	CASSLEGTGTQYF	TGTGCCAGCAGCTTAGAGGGAACGGGAACGCAGTATTTT
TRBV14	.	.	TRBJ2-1	CASSQDQAFRVSYNEQFF	TGTGCCAGCAGCCAAGATCAAGCCTTCAGGGTCTCCTACAATGAGCAGTTCTTC
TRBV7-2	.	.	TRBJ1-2	CASSLVAGESYYGYTF	TGTGCCAGCAGCTTAGTTGCAGGGGAATCTTACTATGGCTACACCTTC
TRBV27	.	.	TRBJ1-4	CASKTAFPSDGKLFF	TGTGCCAGCAAGACAGCTTTCCCATCTGACGGAAAACTGTTTTTT
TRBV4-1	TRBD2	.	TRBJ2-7	CASSQRLIAGGQYEQYF	TGCGCCAGCAGCCAGCGACTGATAGCGGGAGGGCAGTACGAGCAGTACTTC
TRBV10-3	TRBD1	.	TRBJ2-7	CATMGQGDEQYF	TGTGCCACTATGGGACAGGGCGACGAGCAGTACTTC
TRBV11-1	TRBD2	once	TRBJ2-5	CASSSTSGVQETQYF	TGTGCCAGCAGCTCTACTAGCGGTGTCCAAGAGACCCAGTACTTC
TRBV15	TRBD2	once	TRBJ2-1	CATSIRSGGYNEQFF	TGTGCCACCAGCATAAGATCGGGAGGTTACAATGAGCAGTTCTTC
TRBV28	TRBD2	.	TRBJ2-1	CASSLLRTSGRKLGNSEQFF	TGTGCCAGCAGTTTACTGAGGACTAGCGGGAGAAAGCTAGGGAATAGTGAGCAGTTCTTC
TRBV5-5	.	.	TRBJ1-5	CASSPGSSNQPQHF	TGTGCCAGCAGCCCTGGCAGTAGCAATCAGCCCCAGCATTTT
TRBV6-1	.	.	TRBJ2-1	CASSEMGPGEQFF	TGTGCCAGCAGTGAAATGGGGCCGGGTGAGCAGTTCTTC
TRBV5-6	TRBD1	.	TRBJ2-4	CASRPGQGGWDIQYF	TGTGCCAGCAGGCCGGGACAGGGAGGGTGGGACATTCAGTACTTC
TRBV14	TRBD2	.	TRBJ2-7	CASSQLRTSGTEQYF	TGTGCCAGCAGCCAGCTCCGGACTAGCGGGACCGAGCAGTACTTC
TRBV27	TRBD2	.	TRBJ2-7	CASSLTPMGGGYEQYF	TGTGCCAGCAGTTTAACACCAATGGGGGGGGGCTACGAGCAGTACTTC
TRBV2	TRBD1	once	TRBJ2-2	CASSEDWTGGQGGTGELFF	TGTGCCAGCAGTGAAGATTGGACAGGGGGGCAAGGTGGGACCGGGGAGCTGTTTTTT
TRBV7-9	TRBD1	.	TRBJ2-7	CASSLGTAPYEQYF	TGTGCCAGCAGCTTGGGGACAGCACCCTACGAGCAGTACTTC